These T cell receptor beta chains were read from a single sample in a study of blood T cell repertoires in COVID-19. The table came from immunoSEQ multiplex PCR; TCRdb's copy has only in-frame clones and leaves some out. This sample has about 490,000 clones, with 70% to 90% found just once. Sequenced input: peripheral blood. These TCRs come from a human donor in a cohort sampled during active COVID-19. Both conserved end residues are part of each CDR3. The D gene is left open where the match is weak. Clone size is stated in some rows and not others, as once, few, many or a class when expanded.

d_call,j_call,clone_size,v_call,cdr3_aa,cdr3_nt
NA,TRBJ1-5,once,TRBV18,CASSREENQPQHF,TGTGCCAGCTCACGAGAGGAGAATCAGCCCCAGCATTTT
TRBD1,TRBJ2-1,once,TRBV19,CASSTDRGRDEQFF,TGTGCCAGTAGTACGGACAGGGGGCGCGATGAGCAGTTCTTC
TRBD1,TRBJ1-5,once,TRBV19,CASSIWELGQSNQPQHF,TGTGCCAGTAGTATTTGGGAGTTGGGACAGTCCAATCAGCCCCAGCATTTT
TRBD1,TRBJ2-5,NA,TRBV19,CASSMGVTGVETQYF,TGTGCCAGTAGTATGGGGGTGACAGGGGTCGAGACCCAGTACTTC
NA,TRBJ1-3,NA,TRBV5-6,CASSLTGAGNTIYF,TGTGCCAGCAGCTTGACGGGGGCTGGAAACACCATATATTTT
NA,TRBJ2-3,few,TRBV5-1,CASSLAGGSTDTQYF,TGCGCCAGCAGCTTGGCCGGGGGTAGCACAGATACGCAGTATTTT
TRBD1,TRBJ1-5,NA,TRBV10-3,CAISVTGDSNQPQHF,TGTGCCATCAGTGTGACAGGGGACAGCAATCAGCCCCAGCATTTT
TRBD1,TRBJ2-3,NA,TRBV6-1,CASSARDRGTTDTQYF,TGTGCCAGCAGTGCCCGGGACAGGGGGACCACAGATACGCAGTATTTT
NA,TRBJ2-2,NA,TRBV5-1,CASKWRPNTGELFF,TGCGCCAGCAAATGGCGGCCGAACACCGGGGAGCTGTTTTTT
TRBD2,TRBJ2-3,NA,TRBV14,CASSQLSGRDTQYF,TGTGCCAGCAGCCAACTTAGCGGGAGAGATACGCAGTATTTT
NA,TRBJ2-3,NA,TRBV13,CASSFRQDTDTQYF,TGTGCCAGCAGCTTTCGACAGGACACAGATACGCAGTATTTT
TRBD2,TRBJ2-1,NA,TRBV5-4,CASSPYPSGSNGRDEQFF,TGTGCCAGCAGCCCGTACCCTAGCGGGAGTAATGGTAGGGATGAGCAGTTCTTC
NA,TRBJ2-7,NA,TRBV6-1,CASSENRLSEQYF,TGTGCCAGCAGTGAAAATCGACTCTCCGAGCAGTACTTC
TRBD1,TRBJ1-1,NA,TRBV2,CASTRQGRTEAFF,TGTGCCAGCACCCGACAGGGGCGCACTGAAGCTTTCTTT
NA,TRBJ2-1,NA,TRBV5-4,CASRASTNNEQFF,TGTGCCAGCAGGGCTAGCACCAACAATGAGCAGTTCTTC
NA,TRBJ1-3,NA,TRBV30,CAWSVRHSGNTIYF,TGTGCCTGGAGTGTACGTCACTCCGGAAACACCATATATTTT
NA,TRBJ2-7,once,TRBV20-1,CSAKAGFGYF,TGCAGTGCCAAGGCAGGATTCGGGTACTTC
NA,TRBJ2-7,few,TRBV7-9,CASSLRGEQYF,TGTGCCAGCAGCTTACGCGGTGAGCAGTACTTC
TRBD2,TRBJ2-1,NA,TRBV4-2,CASSQGASGIWTEQFF,TGTGCCAGCAGCCAAGGGGCTAGCGGGATATGGACCGAGCAGTTCTTC
NA,TRBJ1-5,NA,TRBV18,CASSPRVDSGGAQPQHF,TGTGCCAGCTCACCAAGGGTAGATTCGGGGGGAGCTCAGCCCCAGCATTTT
TRBD2,TRBJ2-5,NA,TRBV13,CASSWVRGGKREGLETQYF,TGTGCCAGCAGCTGGGTCAGGGGCGGTAAGCGGGAGGGCCTTGAGACCCAGTACTTC
TRBD1,TRBJ1-1,NA,TRBV7-6,CASSSGQGAQRGTEAFF,TGTGCCAGCAGCTCGGGACAGGGGGCCCAACGGGGCACTGAAGCTTTCTTT
TRBD1,TRBJ1-5,NA,TRBV5-1,CASSLGGTGDQPQHF,TGCGCCAGCAGCTTAGGTGGGACAGGGGACCAGCCCCAGCATTTT
TRBD1,TRBJ1-2,NA,TRBV10-2,CASSDHGTGVYGYTF,TGCGCCAGCAGTGACCACGGGACAGGGGTTTATGGCTACACCTTC
TRBD2,TRBJ2-5,NA,TRBV6-4,CATRLAGLRFETQYF,TGTGCCACCAGACTAGCGGGCTTACGATTTGAGACCCAGTACTTC
NA,TRBJ1-1,NA,TRBV6-4,CASSKEGNTEAFF,TGTGCCAGCAGTAAGGAGGGGAACACTGAAGCTTTCTTT
TRBD2,TRBJ2-1,once,TRBV12-5,CASERGTSVSTYEQFF,TGTGCTAGTGAAAGGGGGACTAGCGTCAGCACATATGAGCAGTTCTTC
NA,TRBJ2-7,NA,TRBV5-1,CASSLAPSTIGRVSYEQYF,TGCGCCAGCAGCTTGGCTCCATCAACTATAGGCCGCGTCTCCTACGAGCAGTACTTC
NA,TRBJ1-5,NA,TRBV12-5,CASGELYQPQHF,TGTGCTAGTGGAGAACTTTACCAGCCCCAGCATTTT
TRBD2,TRBJ2-6,NA,TRBV4-3,CASSQEGGLAGGGRGANVLTF,TGCGCCAGCAGCCAAGAAGGTGGACTAGCGGGTGGCGGGCGTGGGGCCAACGTCCTGACTTTC
TRBD2,TRBJ2-1,NA,TRBV9,CASSVSGTFNEQFF,TGTGCCAGCAGCGTTAGCGGGACGTTCAATGAGCAGTTCTTC
TRBD2,TRBJ2-1,NA,TRBV10-2,CASSERGTRGLSSYNEQFF,TGCGCCAGCAGTGAGAGGGGGACTAGAGGATTAAGCTCCTACAATGAGCAGTTCTTC
TRBD1,TRBJ1-3,NA,TRBV27,CASSGQGGGNTIYF,TGTGCCAGCAGTGGACAGGGGGGCGGAAACACCATATATTTT
TRBD1,TRBJ2-1,NA,TRBV28,CASSWTGEQFF,TGTGCCAGCAGTTGGACAGGTGAGCAGTTCTTC
TRBD2,TRBJ2-1,NA,TRBV7-6,CASSLPSGISNEQFF,TGTGCCAGCAGCCTGCCTAGCGGGATATCAAATGAGCAGTTCTTC
TRBD2,TRBJ2-3,NA,TRBV11-2,CASSLDPRGLAGRTDTQYF,TGTGCCAGCAGCTTAGATCCCAGGGGACTAGCGGGTCGCACAGATACGCAGTATTTT
NA,TRBJ1-2,NA,TRBV5-4,CASSFLTVTNYGYTF,TGTGCCAGCAGCTTTCTGACAGTCACGAACTATGGCTACACCTTC
NA,TRBJ1-1,NA,TRBV25-1,CASSRRQDTEAFF,TGTGCCAGCAGCCGCCGACAGGATACGGAAGCTTTCTTT
TRBD1,TRBJ2-7,NA,TRBV28,CASSFRQGVNSYEQYF,TGTGCCAGCAGTTTTCGACAGGGGGTCAATTCCTACGAGCAGTACTTC
NA,TRBJ1-4,NA,TRBV6-1,CASSETVGGWLFF,TGTGCCAGCAGTGAAACGGTCGGAGGCTGGCTGTTTTTT
NA,TRBJ2-3,NA,TRBV6-5,CASNRPTDTQYF,TGTGCCAGCAACAGACCCACAGATACGCAGTATTTT
TRBD2,TRBJ2-3,NA,TRBV29-1,CSTSPPSGRSTDTQYF,TGCAGCACCTCTCCCCCTAGCGGGAGGTCCACAGATACGCAGTATTTT